The next 23 T cell receptor beta chains were all read from a single sample in a study of blood T cell repertoires in COVID-19. This table comes from immunoSEQ multiplex PCR, and its TCRdb copy is limited to in-frame clones, with some not included. Among 45,000 to 70,000 clones listed, more than 60% were seen once. Material: peripheral blood. These receptor sequences come from a woman aged 45-60 years with active or convalescent COVID-19.

This rearrangement joins TRBV5-4 to TRBJ2-3; D remains unclear. Trimming removed 4 bases from V and 1 base from J, with 13 bases in between. CDR1 and CDR2 (germline): SGHNT, YYREEE (reference sequence). The CDR3 length is 15 residues. The DNA for the CDR3 is TGTGCCAGCAGCCTAGGAATAGCCGGCACAGATACGCAGTATTTT. Protein sequence: CASSLGIAGTDTQYF.

The chain combines TRBV12-3 or TRBV12-4 with TRBJ2-3; a weak D match, TRBD2 (6 bases). The CDR3 spans 12 residues. Trimming removed 3 bases from V and 9 bases from J, with 10 bases in between. DNA for the CDR3: TGTGCCAGCAGTTTCACGGGAGAGACGCAGTATTTT. Translated, it gives CASSFTGETQYF.

This clone showed up many times. The genes are TRBV27 and TRBJ1-6; weak D call: TRBD1 (5 bases). V was cut by 0 bases and J by 4 bases, with 16 bases left in between. The CDR3 spans 18 residues. CDR1 is MNHEY and CDR2 is SMNVEV in the germline V gene (reference sequence). CDR3 amino acids: CASSLSGTGSFYNSPLHF. The CDR3 DNA is TGTGCCAGCAGTTTATCTGGCACAGGATCTTTTTATAATTCACCCCTCCACTTT.

The chain is built from TRBV9 and TRBJ1-5; no firm D call. This CDR3 comprises 13 residues. Germline loops: CDR1 SGDLS, CDR2 YYNGEE. With 3 bases removed from V and 6 bases from J, the gap between germline ends came to 10 bases. The CDR3, as DNA: TGTGCCAGCAGCGCAGGTGGAGGTCAGCCCCAGCATTTT. Its translation: CASSAGGGQPQHF.

The chain employs TRBV3-1 (or the pseudogene TRBV3-2) and TRBJ1-4; D ambiguous. The germline CDR1 and CDR2 sequences are LGHDT and YNNKEL (reference sequence). Between the trimmed V and J ends, which lost 4 bases and 7 bases, there was a span of 13 bases. CDR3 length: 14 amino acids. The CDR3 loop reads CASSPSGRREKLFF. The DNA for the CDR3 is TGTGCCAGCAGCCCATCCGGGAGGCGTGAAAAACTGTTTTTT.

Of note for this clone: The sample carries other DNA sequences with the same CDR3. The rearrangement links TRBV3-1 (or the pseudogene TRBV3-2) to TRBJ1-1, with D maybe TRBD1 (6 bases). Germline-derived CDR1 and CDR2 are LGHDT and YNNKEL (reference sequence). The germline V and J ends were trimmed by 0 bases and 1 base, with 6 bases remaining between them. This CDR3 region has 14 residues. The CDR3 region is CASSQDRGNTEAFF. The CDR3 coding sequence is TGTGCCAGCAGCCAAGACAGGGGGAACACTGAAGCTTTCTTT.

This rearrangement joins TRBV5-4 to TRBJ2-7; tentative D call: TRBD1 (5 bases). V was cut by 3 bases and J by 5 bases, with 12 bases left in between. This CDR3 has 13 residues. CDR1 SGHNT and CDR2 YYREEE come from the germline V gene (reference sequence). DNA of the CDR3: TGTGCCAGCAGCTCTGGACAACAAAACGAGCAGTACTTC. Its protein is CASSSGQQNEQYF.

The chain recombines TRBV28 with TRBJ1-1; tentatively, D is TRBD1 (5 bases). Germline CDR1 is MDHEN and CDR2 is SYDVKM. Between the trimmed V and J ends, which lost 3 bases and 4 bases, there was a span of 15 bases. This CDR3 has 15 amino acids. CDR3 region: CASSFLREVATEAFF. For the CDR3, the DNA is TGTGCCAGCAGTTTTCTCAGGGAGGTGGCCACTGAAGCTTTCTTT.

The chain employs TRBV19 and TRBJ1-5; D perhaps matches TRBD1 (5 bases). The V end lost 5 bases, the J end lost 4 bases, and 12 bases lay between the germline ends. CDR1 is LNHDA and CDR2 is SQIVND in the germline V gene (reference sequence). CDR3 length: 14 residues. DNA for the CDR3: TGTGCCAGTAGTGCCAGTGGGGGGAATCAGCCCCAGCATTTT. Translating it yields CASSASGGNQPQHF.

The rearrangement joins TRBV28 to TRBJ2-2; a weak D match, TRBD2 (6 bases). Germline V CDR1 and CDR2: MDHEN, SYDVKM. The CDR3 runs to 15 residues. Trimming stripped 6 bases from V and 8 bases from J, with 19 bases between. The CDR3 DNA sequence: TGTGCCAGCAGCCCCCCGGGACCCCGGGGGGGGGAGCTGTTTTTT. This codes for CASSPPGPRGGELFF.

V is TRBV3-1 (or the pseudogene TRBV3-2) and J is TRBJ2-1; TRBD1 matches at 10 bases. J lost 6 bases, V lost 4 bases, and 9 bases had no gene match. This CDR3 has 16 amino acids. The germline CDR1 and CDR2 sequences are LGHDT and YNNKEL (reference sequence). CDR3 sequence reads: CASSRARQGAGNEQFF. The CDR3 bases are TGTGCCAGCAGCCGTGCACGACAGGGGGCCGGCAATGAGCAGTTCTTC.

The chain employs TRBV7-9 and TRBJ2-7; no clear D. The germline gives CDR1 SEHNR, CDR2 FQNEAQ (reference sequence). V dropped 1 base and J dropped 0 bases, with 7 bases sitting between them. The CDR3 consists of 14 residues. The CDR3 region has the DNA TGTGCCAGCAGCTTAGACGAGTTCTCCTACGAGCAGTACTTC. Encoded protein: CASSLDEFSYEQYF.

This clone was recorded once. V is TRBV4-2 and J is TRBJ1-3; D remains ambiguous. In germline, CDR1 is LGHNA, CDR2 YNFKEQ. V lost 1 base and J 8 bases, leaving 12 bases between the germline ends. The length of the CDR3 is 14 residues. The CDR3, as DNA: TGTGCCAGCAGCCAAGGAGCCTCGAGGGACACCATATATTTT. Its protein product is CASSQGASRDTIYF.

This clone was counted a single time. The J gene is TRBJ2-6, the V gene TRBV11-1; D is possibly TRBD1 (5 bases). Germline loops: CDR1 SGHAT, CDR2 FQDESV (reference sequence). CDR3 size: 15 residues. Trimming took 3 bases from V and 2 from J, leaving 8 bases between them. The DNA for the CDR3 is TGTGCCAGCAGCTTCGGACAAGCTGGGGCCAACGTCCTGACTTTC. It yields the protein CASSFGQAGANVLTF.

This clone was counted between two and nine times. The genes are TRBV4-1 and TRBJ1-5; D unclear. Trimming pared 4 bases from V and 1 base from J, leaving 17 bases between. The CDR3 loop spans 17 amino acids. CDR1 MGHRA and CDR2 YSYEKL come from the germline V gene. The CDR3 protein is CASSPYPPTTSNQPQHF. The CDR3 coding sequence is TGCGCCAGCAGCCCGTATCCCCCGACAACGAGCAATCAGCCCCAGCATTTT.

The chain carries TRBV10-2 and TRBJ2-1; 9 nucleotides agree with TRBD2. CDR1 is WSHSY and CDR2 is SAAADI in the germline V gene. With V trimmed by 4 bases and J by 5 bases, 3 bases remained unmatched. The CDR3 extends over 14 amino acids. The CDR3 DNA follows: TGCGCCAGCAGTGTAGCGGGAGAGAACAATGAGCAGTTCTTC. Translating gives CASSVAGENNEQFF.

The chain has TRBV5-4 and TRBJ1-1; D may be TRBD1 (5 bases). Germline CDR1 is SGHNT and CDR2 is YYREEE (reference sequence). V lost 0 bases to trimming and J lost 5 bases, with 17 bases between them. There are 16 residues in the CDR3. As DNA, the CDR3 is TGTGCCAGCAGCTTGGGGGGTGGCACCCGGGGGACTGAAGCTTTCTTT. Translation gives CASSLGGGTRGTEAFF.

This clone was seen more than once but under ten times. V usage is TRBV7-9 and J usage is TRBJ2-1, with 14 nucleotides matching TRBD2. This CDR3 is 15 amino acids long. Looked up from germline, CDR1 is SEHNR and CDR2 is FQNEAQ (reference sequence). Trimming at V came to 6 bases and at J to 5 bases, leaving 3 bases not matched to a gene. CDR3 nucleotide sequence: TGTGCCAGCAGAACGACTAGCGGGAGGGACAATGAGCAGTTCTTC. Translation: CASRTTSGRDNEQFF.

The V call is TRBV11-2, the J call TRBJ2-1; tentative D call: TRBD2 (6 bases). V lost 0 bases, J lost 5 bases, and 11 bases lay in between. This CDR3 region has 15 residues. CDR1 and CDR2 from the germline V gene are SGHAT and FQNNGV. The CDR3 region has the DNA TGTGCCAGCAGCTTAGATCGGTGGAGGGACAATGAGCAGTTCTTC. It yields the protein CASSLDRWRDNEQFF.

The rearrangement links TRBV20-1 to TRBJ1-1; TRBD1 might be the D (5 bases). From germline, CDR1 is DFQATT and CDR2 SNEGSKA (reference sequence). V lost 6 bases and J lost 5, with 10 bases in between. The CDR3 loop spans 11 amino acids. The CDR3 loop is CSAPRQTEAFF. The CDR3 nucleotides read TGCAGTGCCCCACGACAGACTGAAGCTTTCTTT.

The J gene is TRBJ2-7, the V gene TRBV19, with D perhaps matching TRBD1 (6 bases). Trimming cost V 6 bases and J 3 bases, with 12 bases left between them. Germline CDR1 is LNHDA and CDR2 is SQIVND (reference sequence). This CDR3 is built from 13 residues. The CDR3 DNA reads as TGTGCCAGTAGCAGGACAGCAAACTACGAGCAGTACTTC. It specifies CASSRTANYEQYF.

The CDR3, as DNA: TGTGCCAGCAGCCAAGATCAAGGGGATGGCTACACCTTC. It is translated as CASSQDQGDGYTF. This chain joins TRBV4-2 and TRBJ1-2; perhaps TRBD1 as D (5 bases). Germline CDR1 is LGHNA and CDR2 is YNFKEQ. Trimming cost V 0 bases and J 6 bases, with 8 bases left between them. This CDR3 has 13 amino acids.

This chain connects TRBV6-6 to TRBJ1-1, with 7 bases lining up with TRBD1. The CDR3 has 14 amino acids. V trimming: 6 bases; J trimming: 2 bases; junction bases outside the gene matches: 6. CDR1 and CDR2 from the germline V gene are MNHNY and SVGAGI (reference sequence). The CDR3 DNA sequence: TGTGCCAGCAGCGAACAGGGGAGAAACACTGAAGCTTTCTTT. It is translated as CASSEQGRNTEAFF.